The 7 T cell receptor beta chains presented below share a single source sample, sequenced in a study of blood T cell repertoires in COVID-19. The method was immunoSEQ multiplex PCR; TCRdb's version includes in-frame clones alone and lacks a portion of them. The sample holds roughly 200,000 clones; about 80% are singletons and the top ten take 4.4%. The sequencing input was peripheral blood. Receptors were obtained from a man aged 50 to 60 with active or convalescent COVID-19.

J is TRBJ1-2 and V is TRBV11-2; 10 nucleotides line up with TRBD1. The CDR3 is 15 amino acids. With 0 bases clipped from V and 3 bases from J, the junction kept 1 base outside the gene matches. CDR1 is SGHAT, CDR2 FQNNGV, per germline. As DNA, the CDR3 is TGTGCCAGCAGCTTAGATGGGACAGGGGACTATGGCTACACCTTC. As protein: CASSLDGTGDYGYTF.

This rearrangement joins TRBV9 to TRBJ1-2; 8 bases are shared with TRBD1. The junction had 4 bases not matched to a gene; V was cut back by 3 bases and J by 3 bases. The V gene's germline CDR1 is SGDLS and CDR2 YYNGEE. The CDR3 is made up of 14 amino acids. CDR3 protein: CASSARTGHYGYTF. Here the CDR3 DNA reads TGTGCCAGCAGCGCCCGGACAGGGCACTATGGCTACACCTTC.

The chain employs TRBV7-3 and TRBJ2-7; TRBD2 matches at 8 bases. The CDR3 runs 13 residues. V shed 3 bases, J shed 5 bases, and the junction held 3 bases outside the gene matches. Germline CDR1 and CDR2: SGHTA and FQGTGA. CDR3 bases: TGTGCCAGCAGCTTCGGGAGGGAGGACGAGCAGTACTTC. Amino acids: CASSFGREDEQYF.

The V gene is TRBV4-3, the J gene TRBJ2-7, with D possibly being TRBD1 (5 bases). Germline V gene data show CDR1 as LGHNA and CDR2 as YSLEER. The CDR3 is made up of 15 amino acids. The V gene lost 2 bases and the J gene lost 1 base, with 12 bases spanning the gap. The CDR3 DNA follows: TGCGCCAGCAGCCAAACGACAAGGGGATCCTACGAGCAGTACTTC. Translated, it gives CASSQTTRGSYEQYF.

The chain has TRBV4-1 and TRBJ2-3; maybe TRBD2 (5 bases). CDR3 length: 14 amino acids. CDR1 and CDR2 from the germline V gene are MGHRA and YSYEKL. V dropped 3 bases and J dropped 3 bases, with 10 bases sitting between them. CDR3 residues: CASSHRTGTDTQYF. The CDR3 DNA follows: TGCGCCAGCAGCCACCGGACTGGAACAGATACGCAGTATTTT.

The chain combines TRBV7-9 with TRBJ2-3; tentative D call: TRBD1 (6 bases). The CDR3 spans 14 residues. Germline loops: CDR1 SEHNR, CDR2 FQNEAQ (reference sequence). V gave up 5 bases and J gave up 2 bases, with 11 bases separating them. CDR3 protein: CASSRDIPTDTQYF. The DNA of the CDR3 is TGTGCCAGCAGCCGGGACATCCCCACAGATACGCAGTATTTT.

The CDR3, as DNA: TGTGCCAGCAGCGAACTAGCGGGGCATGAGCAGTTCTTC. Translated, it gives CASSELAGHEQFF. The chain combines TRBV7-9 with TRBJ2-1, with 10 nucleotides matching TRBD2. The CDR3 runs 13 residues. V lost 5 bases, J lost 8 bases, and 3 bases stayed unmatched. Germline CDR1 reads SEHNR; CDR2 reads FQNEAQ (reference sequence).